These 30 T cell receptor beta chains were all obtained from the same sample, sequenced in a study of blood T cell repertoires in COVID-19. Sequenced by immunoSEQ multiplex PCR; TCRdb stores in-frame clones only, minus some. The sample contains roughly 170,000 clones, approximately 81% of which appear only once. Input material: PBMCs or T cells enriched from blood (not recorded which). These receptors were collected from a man aged 60 to 75 who had recovered from COVID-19.

The chain couples TRBV3-1 (or the pseudogene TRBV3-2) to TRBJ1-1; tentatively, D is TRBD1 (6 bases). The germline CDR1 and CDR2 sequences are LGHDT and YNNKEL (reference sequence). The CDR3 is made up of 13 amino acids. Trimming shortened V by 1 base and J by 7 bases, and 10 bases separated the two germline ends. CDR3 coding DNA: TGTGCCAGCAGCCAAGTGACAGGTATTGAAGCTTTCTTT. It translates to CASSQVTGIEAFF.

This clone showed up just a few times. The chain links TRBV5-6 to TRBJ2-2; the D is unclear. Germline V CDR1 and CDR2: SGHDT, YYEEEE. Trimming removed 4 bases from V and 7 bases from J, with 8 bases in between. This CDR3 has 12 amino acids. The CDR3, as DNA: TGTGCCAGCAGCCTTCCCGGCGGGGAGCTGTTTTTT. This encodes CASSLPGGELFF.

The chain couples TRBV2 to TRBJ2-7, with unresolved D. V was shortened by 5 bases and J by 0 bases, with 8 bases between the two germline ends. The CDR3 has 13 amino acids. The germline V gene encodes CDR1 SNHLY and CDR2 FYNNEI. The CDR3 bases are TGTGCCAGCAGTACAGACCCCTCCTACGAGCAGTACTTC. This sequence encodes CASSTDPSYEQYF.

Comment on this clone: One end of the junction is discordant with germline, which a read error may explain. This rearrangement joins TRBV7-7 to TRBJ2-2, with a tentative D call TRBD2 (6 bases). The CDR3 totals 14 residues. CDR1 SSHAT and CDR2 FNYEAQ come from the germline V gene (reference sequence). The chain's CDR3 is CASSLRTTAGELFF. The CDR3 region has the DNA TGTGCTAGCAGCTTAAGGACTACCGCCGGGGAGCTGTTTTTT. Supplemented by reference TRBV7-7 and TRBJ2-2, the full variable domain reads GAGVSQSPRYKVTKRGQDVTLRCDPISSHATLYWYQQALGQGPEFLTYFNYEAQPDKSGLPSDRFSAERPEGSISTLTIQRTEQRDSAMYRCASSLRTTAGELFFGEGSRLTVL.

This clone was counted a few times. The chain carries TRBV28 and TRBJ1-1; possibly TRBD1 for D (5 bases). Germline CDR1 reads MDHEN; CDR2 reads SYDVKM. The ends were cut back, 5 bases at V and 5 bases at J, with 18 bases in the middle. The CDR3 is made up of 15 amino acids. The CDR3 reads CASSPPQGRKTEAFF. In DNA form, the CDR3 reads TGTGCCAGCAGTCCACCGCAGGGTAGGAAGACTGAAGCTTTCTTT.

The genes are TRBV28 and TRBJ2-6, with D perhaps matching TRBD2 (6 bases). The V and J ends lost 7 bases and 0 bases respectively, with 10 bases between them. Germline assignment: CDR1 MDHEN and CDR2 SYDVKM. This CDR3 contains 15 residues. The CDR3 loop is CASTAGGSGANVLTF. The CDR3 nucleotides read TGTGCCAGCACCGCCGGGGGCTCTGGGGCCAACGTCCTGACTTTC.

This clone was picked up one time. The V and J genes are TRBV6-5 and TRBJ1-1; no firm D call. This CDR3 comprises 13 residues. V lost 6 bases and J 5 bases, leaving 13 bases between the germline ends. Germline assignment: CDR1 MNHEY and CDR2 SVGAGI. The CDR3 region has the DNA TGTGCCAGCAGCCGCCTCGAGAGGACTGAAGCTTTCTTT. Encoded protein: CASSRLERTEAFF.

The CDR3 coding sequence is TGTGCCAGCAGTTACTCGACGGGGTGGGGTACCTACGAGCAGTACTTC. Protein sequence: CASSYSTGWGTYEQYF. This chain uses TRBV6-5 with TRBJ2-7; TRBD2 is a possible D gene (5 bases). The CDR3 is 16 amino acids. Trimming cost V 0 bases and J 2 bases, with 14 bases left between them. Looked up from germline, CDR1 is MNHEY and CDR2 is SVGAGI.

This clone is a singleton in its sample. The V gene is TRBV9, the J gene TRBJ2-3; D is unclear. The CDR3 totals 13 residues. Germline-derived CDR1 and CDR2 are SGDLS and YYNGEE. The V end was cut by 0 bases, the J end by 12 bases, with 14 bases between. In nucleotides, the CDR3 is TGTGCCAGCAGCGTAGGTAATTCCTTTTCCCAGTATTTT. It is translated as CASSVGNSFSQYF.

There are a few counts of this clone. V usage is TRBV28 and J usage is TRBJ1-3, with 7 bases lining up with TRBD1. Germline V gene sequence: CDR1 MDHEN, CDR2 SYDVKM. V lost 8 bases to trimming and J lost 3 bases; unmatched junction nucleotides: 10. The CDR3 has 15 residues. CDR3 sequence (DNA): TGTGCCAGCGGGTCAGGGGGAGCTTATGGAAACACCATATATTTT. Protein sequence: CASGSGGAYGNTIYF.

V is TRBV7-9 and J is TRBJ1-4; 8 bases line up with TRBD1. The junction had 4 bases not matched to a gene; V was cut back by 3 bases and J by 7 bases. The CDR3 has 14 residues. Germline CDR1 and CDR2: SEHNR and FQNEAQ (reference sequence). The DNA for the CDR3 is TGTGCCAGCAGCTTCGGGCAGGGGGCTGAAAAACTGTTTTTT. Its protein is CASSFGQGAEKLFF. Supplemented by reference TRBV7-9 and TRBJ1-4, the full variable domain reads DTGVSQNPRHKITKRGQNVTFRCDPISEHNRLYWYRQTLGQGPEFLTYFQNEAQLEKSRLLSDRFSAERPKGSFSTLEIQRTEQGDSAMYLCASSFGQGAEKLFFGSGTQLSVL.

The chain is built from TRBV19 and TRBJ2-6, with 8 bases identical to TRBD1. Germline values: CDR1 LNHDA, CDR2 SQIVND (reference sequence). The CDR3 length is 16 residues. With 5 bases clipped from V and 4 bases from J, the junction kept 7 bases outside the gene matches. The DNA for the CDR3 is TGTGCCAGTAGTTCGGACAGGGCTTACGGGGCCAACGTCCTGACTTTC. Amino acids: CASSSDRAYGANVLTF.

The chain is built from TRBV13 and TRBJ2-7; 8 bases align to TRBD2. The J segment lost 6 bases and the V segment lost 8 bases, leaving 12 bases of the junction unmatched. CDR1 is PRHDT and CDR2 is FYEKMQ in the germline V gene (reference sequence). The CDR3 sequence is 14 residues long. The CDR3 DNA is TGTGCCAGCTCTACTAGCGGTCTAAGGGGCGAGCAGTACTTC. Amino acid sequence: CASSTSGLRGEQYF.

This clone appeared once. J is TRBJ1-5 and V is TRBV27; possible D gene TRBD1, 5 bases. This CDR3 has 15 residues. Trimming left V 3 bases short and J 5 bases short, with 14 bases between. From germline, CDR1 is MNHEY and CDR2 SMNVEV (reference sequence). In DNA, the CDR3 is TGTGCCAGCAGTTTGACCAGGGAGGTTCATCAGCCCCAGCATTTT. As protein: CASSLTREVHQPQHF.

The J gene is TRBJ2-7, the V gene TRBV2; perhaps TRBD1 as D (5 bases). The CDR3 sequence is 14 residues long. Trimming left V 7 bases short and J 2 bases short, with 15 bases between. The germline gives CDR1 SNHLY, CDR2 FYNNEI. CDR3 region: CASNLQALAYEQYF. The CDR3 DNA follows: TGTGCCAGCAACCTACAGGCGCTCGCCTACGAGCAGTACTTC.

This clone has a handful of counts. CDR3 region: CASSPERGSSYNSPLHF. The CDR3, as DNA: TGTGCCAGCTCACCAGAGAGGGGGAGCTCCTATAATTCACCCCTCCACTTT. The V gene is TRBV18, the J gene TRBJ1-6; D might be TRBD1 (6 bases). Between the trimmed V and J ends, which lost 2 bases and 0 bases, there was a span of 11 bases. The V gene's germline CDR1 is KGHSH and CDR2 LQKENI. The length of the CDR3 is 17 residues.

This rearrangement joins TRBV12-5 to TRBJ2-7; TRBD2 matches 8 bases. This CDR3 region has 16 residues. The germline V gene has CDR1 LGHNT and CDR2 FRNRAP. V shed 5 bases, J shed 5 bases, and the junction held 14 bases outside the gene matches. The CDR3 DNA follows: TGTGCTAGTGGTCCCAGGGGCGAGCGGGAGACCCACGAGCAGTACTTC. As protein: CASGPRGERETHEQYF.

CDR3 sequence: CASSIAPDSGYTF. CDR3 nucleotides: TGTGCCAGTAGTATAGCCCCCGACAGTGGCTACACCTTC. The genes are TRBV19 and TRBJ1-2, with D tentatively TRBD1 (5 bases). Trimming cost V 1 base and J 7 bases, with 10 bases left between them. The length of the CDR3 is 13 residues. Germline CDR1 and CDR2: LNHDA and SQIVND (reference sequence).

V usage is TRBV19 and J usage is TRBJ2-1, with D possibly being TRBD1 (6 bases). Trimming shortened V by 4 bases and J by 0 bases, and 10 bases separated the two germline ends. CDR1 LNHDA and CDR2 SQIVND come from the germline V gene (reference sequence). CDR3 size: 15 residues. The CDR3 nucleotides read TGTGCCAGTAGTACCTACAGGGCCTCCTACAATGAGCAGTTCTTC. As protein: CASSTYRASYNEQFF.

The chain couples TRBV5-5 to TRBJ1-5; 9 nucleotides agree with TRBD1. CDR3 size: 19 residues. The V gene's germline CDR1 is SGHKS and CDR2 YYEKEE (reference sequence). The junction had 17 bases not matched to a gene; V was cut back by 5 bases and J by 2 bases. This chain's CDR3 is CASSRVFRDRVVGNQPQHF. CDR3 nucleotide sequence: TGTGCCAGCAGTCGAGTCTTCCGGGACAGGGTTGTGGGCAATCAGCCCCAGCATTTT.

V gene TRBV5-8 combines with J gene TRBJ1-5; TRBD1 aligns across 10 bases. With V trimmed by 0 bases and J by 4 bases, 1 base remained unmatched. The CDR3 contains 15 residues. Germline V gene lookup returns CDR1 SGHTS and CDR2 YDEGEE. In DNA form, the CDR3 reads TGTGCCAGCAGCTTGGGGACAGGGGGGAATCAGCCCCAGCATTTT. Protein: CASSLGTGGNQPQHF.

J is TRBJ2-5 and V is TRBV30, with a weak D call TRBD1 (6 bases). CDR3 length: 12 residues. Per the germline V gene, CDR1 is GTSNPN and CDR2 is SVGIG (reference sequence). V gave up 0 bases and J gave up 5 bases, with 7 bases separating them. The CDR3 DNA reads TGTGCCTGGAGTGTCCAGGGGGAGACCCAGTACTTC. It encodes CAWSVQGETQYF.

V gene TRBV6-5 combines with J gene TRBJ1-5; 8 nucleotides align to TRBD1. Germline V gives CDR1 MNHEY, CDR2 SVGAGI. The CDR3 consists of 14 residues. Trimming at V came to 8 bases and at J to 4 bases, leaving 7 bases not matched to a gene. The CDR3 DNA follows: TGTGCCAGCGGGAGGACAGGGACGAATCAGCCCCAGCATTTT. As protein: CASGRTGTNQPQHF.

This clone was recorded a few times. The rearrangement uses TRBV9 and TRBJ1-6; tentatively, D is TRBD1 (6 bases). The CDR3 extends over 15 amino acids. V was shortened by 3 bases and J by 5 bases, with 12 bases between the two germline ends. CDR1 and CDR2 from the germline V gene are SGDLS and YYNGEE. CDR3 DNA sequence: TGTGCCAGCAGCGGGGGGCTAATGGATAATTCACCCCTCCACTTT. Residues: CASSGGLMDNSPLHF.

DNA of the CDR3: TGTGCCAGCAGCGGGCGCACTGAAGCTTTCTTT. Encoded protein: CASSGRTEAFF. The rearrangement links TRBV5-5 to TRBJ1-1; D gene ambiguous. V lost 4 bases and J lost 4, with 5 bases in between. The length of the CDR3 is 11 residues. The germline CDR1 and CDR2 sequences are SGHKS and YYEKEE (reference sequence). Full variable domain (rest looked up from reference TRBV5-5 and TRBJ1-1): DAGVTQSPTHLIKTRGQQVTLRCSPISGHKSVSWYQQVLGQGPQFIFQYYEKEERGRGNFPDRFSARQFPNYSSELNVNALLLGDSALYLCASSGRTEAFFGQGTRLTVV.

This chain connects TRBV19 to TRBJ1-1; a possible D gene is TRBD1 (5 bases). Germline V gene lookup returns CDR1 LNHDA and CDR2 SQIVND (reference sequence). Trimming removed 6 bases at V and 6 bases at J, with 17 bases between. The CDR3 length is 14 residues. The chain's CDR3 is CASSIIGLTAEAFF. The CDR3 nucleotides are TGTGCCAGTAGCATAATTGGTTTGACAGCTGAAGCTTTCTTT. Using reference TRBV19 and TRBJ1-1 for the parts outside the CDR3, the full variable domain is DGGITQSPKYLFRKEGQNVTLSCEQNLNHDAMYWYRQDPGQGLRLIYYSQIVNDFQKGDIAEGYSVSREKKESFPLTVTSAQKNPTAFYLCASSIIGLTAEAFFGQGTRLTVV.

This clone has just a few counts. The CDR3: CASSIGQGLIGYTF. The CDR3 DNA follows: TGTGCCAGTAGTATTGGACAGGGGTTAATCGGCTACACCTTC. The chain uses TRBV19 and TRBJ1-2; 9 nucleotides align to TRBD1. CDR3 length: 14 residues. J lost 8 bases, V lost 3 bases, and 7 bases had no gene match. Per the germline V gene, CDR1 is LNHDA and CDR2 is SQIVND (reference sequence).

The chain employs TRBV30 and TRBJ1-4; possibly TRBD1 for D (5 bases). The CDR3 is 13 residues long. V was pared by 2 bases and J by 8 bases, with 12 bases between. Germline CDR1 and CDR2: GTSNPN and SVGIG (reference sequence). Here the CDR3 DNA reads TGTGCCTGGAGTAAGACAGATGGGGAAAAACTGTTTTTT. This gives the protein CAWSKTDGEKLFF.

The chain recombines TRBV28 with TRBJ2-5; TRBD1 matches 7 bases. Germline assignment: CDR1 MDHEN and CDR2 SYDVKM. CDR3 length equals 13 residues. The V and J ends lost 6 bases and 5 bases, in that order; junction bases with no gene match: 6. This CDR3 is CASRPTGLETQYF. The CDR3 DNA reads TGTGCCAGCAGACCGACAGGGTTGGAGACCCAGTACTTC.

The J gene is TRBJ2-7, the V gene TRBV7-9, with D maybe TRBD1 (6 bases). The CDR3 has 15 residues. The V gene lost 1 base and the J gene lost 2 bases, with 12 bases spanning the gap. CDR1 is SEHNR, CDR2 FQNEAQ, per germline (reference sequence). The CDR3 DNA reads TGTGCCAGCAGCTTAGTGGCGGACAGCCCCTACGAGCAGTACTTC. Encoded protein: CASSLVADSPYEQYF.